This T cell receptor (beta chain) comes out of a study of shared clonotypes between healthy human individuals. In the study overall: The study drew on two women and a few men aged 18 to 49 as donors.

The V gene end was trimmed by 3 bases and the J gene end by 8 bases; junction bases not matched to a gene: 4. Germline V gives CDR1 LNHNV, CDR2 YYDKDF (reference sequence). This CDR3 is built from 14 residues. CD45RO-negative cells were positively selected for CCR7, leaving out terminally differentiated effector memory CD45RA+ cells. Participating donors were healthy, HIV-negative adults free of recent acute infections or vaccinations. Study results and caveats: Clonotypes which were not shared had lower generation probabilities than clonotypes that all four donors shared. Blood alone was sampled, and tissue repertoires likely differ.

Data came from immunoSEQ multiplex PCR; TCRdb stores just in-frame clones and leaves some out. The sample has some 2,100,000 clones, more than 85% seen once. With regard to this clone: The antigen is not known.

J is TRBJ2-5 and V is TRBV15, with TRBD2 matching 12 bases. The TCR comes from a man between 18 and 35 years old in good health. Some clones in this sample may be carry-over from other donors' samples. Sequenced input: naive CD8+ T cells from PBMCs. The CDR3 is CATSSGLAGRTQYF. The CDR3 DNA reads TGTGCCACCAGCAGTGGACTAGCGGGAAGAACCCAGTACTTC. The whole variable domain, filled in from reference TRBV15 and TRBJ2-5, reads DAMVIQNPRYQVTQFGKPVTLSCSQTLNHNVMYWYQQKSSQAPKLLFHYYDKDFNNEADTPDNFQSRRPNTSFCFLDIRSPGLGDTAMYLCATSSGLAGRTQYFGPGTRLLVL.